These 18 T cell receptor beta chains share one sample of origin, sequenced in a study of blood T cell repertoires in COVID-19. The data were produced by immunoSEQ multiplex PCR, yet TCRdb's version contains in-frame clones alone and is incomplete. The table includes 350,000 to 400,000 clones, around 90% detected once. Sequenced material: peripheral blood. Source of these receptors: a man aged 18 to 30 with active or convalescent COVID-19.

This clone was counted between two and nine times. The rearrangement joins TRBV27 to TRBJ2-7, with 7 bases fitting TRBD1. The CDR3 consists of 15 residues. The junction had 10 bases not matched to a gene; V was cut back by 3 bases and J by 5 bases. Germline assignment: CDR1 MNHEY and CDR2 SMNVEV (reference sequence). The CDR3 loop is CASSFQRQGSHEQYF. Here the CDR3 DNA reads TGTGCCAGCAGTTTCCAAAGACAGGGATCCCACGAGCAGTACTTC.

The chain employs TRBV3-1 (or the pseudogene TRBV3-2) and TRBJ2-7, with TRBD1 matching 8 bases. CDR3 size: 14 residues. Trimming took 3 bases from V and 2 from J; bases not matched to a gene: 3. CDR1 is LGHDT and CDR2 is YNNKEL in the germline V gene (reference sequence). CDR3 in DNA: TGTGCCAGCAGCCACGGGACAGGAGCCTACGAGCAGTACTTC. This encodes CASSHGTGAYEQYF.

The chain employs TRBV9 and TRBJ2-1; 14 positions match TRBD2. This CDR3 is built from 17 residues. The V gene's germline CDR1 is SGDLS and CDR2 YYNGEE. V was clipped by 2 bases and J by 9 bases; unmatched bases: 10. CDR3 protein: CASSVDTGTSGRIEQFF. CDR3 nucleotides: TGTGCCAGCAGCGTGGATACCGGGACTAGCGGGAGAATTGAGCAGTTCTTC.

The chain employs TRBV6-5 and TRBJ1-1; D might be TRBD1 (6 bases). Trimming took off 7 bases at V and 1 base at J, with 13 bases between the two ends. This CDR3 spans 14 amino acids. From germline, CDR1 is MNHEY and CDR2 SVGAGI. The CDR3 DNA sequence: TGTGCCAGCAAACCCCGGGGGGCGAACACTGAAGCTTTCTTT. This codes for CASKPRGANTEAFF.

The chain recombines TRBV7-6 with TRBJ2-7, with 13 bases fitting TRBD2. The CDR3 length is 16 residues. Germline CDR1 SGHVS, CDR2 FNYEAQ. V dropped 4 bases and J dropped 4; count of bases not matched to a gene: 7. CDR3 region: CASSSSGTSGKYEQYF. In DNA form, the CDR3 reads TGTGCCAGCAGCTCAAGCGGGACTAGCGGGAAATACGAGCAGTACTTC.

CDR3 protein: CASSRRGQGLYNEKLFF. CDR3 sequence (DNA): TGTGCCAGCAGCCGCCGCGGACAGGGCCTCTATAATGAAAAACTGTTTTTT. The chain couples TRBV5-8 to TRBJ1-4; TRBD1 matches at 8 bases. This CDR3 spans 17 amino acids. V was clipped by 4 bases and J by 4 bases; unmatched bases: 12. Germline V CDR1 and CDR2: SGHTS, YDEGEE.

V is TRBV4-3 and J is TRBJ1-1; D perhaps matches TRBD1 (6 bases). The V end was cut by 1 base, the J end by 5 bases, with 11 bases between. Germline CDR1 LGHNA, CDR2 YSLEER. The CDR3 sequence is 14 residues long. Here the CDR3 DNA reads TGCGCCAGCAGCCAAGGAGGGGGTGGGACTGAAGCTTTCTTT. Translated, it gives CASSQGGGGTEAFF.

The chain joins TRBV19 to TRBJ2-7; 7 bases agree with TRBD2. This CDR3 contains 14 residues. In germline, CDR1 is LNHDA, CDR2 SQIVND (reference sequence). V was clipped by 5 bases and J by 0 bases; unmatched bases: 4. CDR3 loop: CASSLGGVSYEQYF. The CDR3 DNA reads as TGTGCCAGTAGTTTGGGGGGGGTCTCCTACGAGCAGTACTTC.

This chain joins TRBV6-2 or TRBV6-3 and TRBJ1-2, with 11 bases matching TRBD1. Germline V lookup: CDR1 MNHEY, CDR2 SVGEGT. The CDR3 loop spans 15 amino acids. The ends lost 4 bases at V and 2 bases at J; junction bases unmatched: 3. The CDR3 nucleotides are TGTGCCAGCAGTTCCCGGGACAGGGGGAACTATGGCTACACCTTC. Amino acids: CASSSRDRGNYGYTF.

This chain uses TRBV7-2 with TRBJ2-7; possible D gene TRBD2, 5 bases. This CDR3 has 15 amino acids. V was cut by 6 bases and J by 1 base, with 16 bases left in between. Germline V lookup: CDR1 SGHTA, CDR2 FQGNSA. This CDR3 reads CASRLAWESSYEQYF. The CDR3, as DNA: TGTGCCAGCAGGCTAGCCTGGGAGAGTTCCTACGAGCAGTACTTC.

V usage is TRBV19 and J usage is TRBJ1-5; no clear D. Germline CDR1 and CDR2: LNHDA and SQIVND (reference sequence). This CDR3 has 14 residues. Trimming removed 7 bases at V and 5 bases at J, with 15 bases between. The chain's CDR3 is CASTGGTRDQPQHF. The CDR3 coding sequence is TGTGCCAGTACTGGTGGTACGAGGGATCAGCCCCAGCATTTT.

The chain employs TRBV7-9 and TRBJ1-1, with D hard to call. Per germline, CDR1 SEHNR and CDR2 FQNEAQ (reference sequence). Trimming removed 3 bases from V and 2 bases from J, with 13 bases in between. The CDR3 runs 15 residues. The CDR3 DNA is TGTGCCAGCAGCTTTATTCGGAGGGCAAACACTGAAGCTTTCTTT. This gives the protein CASSFIRRANTEAFF.

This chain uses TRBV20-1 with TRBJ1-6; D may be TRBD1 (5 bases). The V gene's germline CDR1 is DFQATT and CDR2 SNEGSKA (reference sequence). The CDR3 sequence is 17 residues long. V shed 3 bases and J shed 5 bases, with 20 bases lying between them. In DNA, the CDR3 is TGCAGTGCTAGTCTCCGATATATTGACAGAAATAATTCACCCCTCCACTTT. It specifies CSASLRYIDRNNSPLHF.

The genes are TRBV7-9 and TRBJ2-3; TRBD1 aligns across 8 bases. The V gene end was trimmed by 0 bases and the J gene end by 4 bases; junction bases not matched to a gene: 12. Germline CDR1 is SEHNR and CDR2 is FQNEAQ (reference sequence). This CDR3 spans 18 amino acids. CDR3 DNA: TGTGCCAGCAGCTTAGCGTCGGCCAGGGGGCGTCGCGCAGATACGCAGTATTTT. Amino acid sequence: CASSLASARGRRADTQYF.

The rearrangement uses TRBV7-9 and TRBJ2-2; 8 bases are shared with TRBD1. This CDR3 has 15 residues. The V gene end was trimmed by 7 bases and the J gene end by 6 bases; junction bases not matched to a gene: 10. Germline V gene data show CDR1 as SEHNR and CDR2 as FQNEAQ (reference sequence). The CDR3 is CASIGQGSFPGELFF. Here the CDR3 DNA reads TGTGCCAGCATCGGACAGGGATCGTTCCCCGGGGAGCTGTTTTTT.

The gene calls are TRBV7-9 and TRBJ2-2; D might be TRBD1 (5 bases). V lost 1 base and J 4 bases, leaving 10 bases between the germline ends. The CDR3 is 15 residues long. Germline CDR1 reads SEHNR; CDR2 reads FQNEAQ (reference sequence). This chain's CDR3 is CASSLVAGITGELFF. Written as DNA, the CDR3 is TGTGCCAGCAGCTTAGTTGCAGGGATCACCGGGGAGCTGTTTTTT.

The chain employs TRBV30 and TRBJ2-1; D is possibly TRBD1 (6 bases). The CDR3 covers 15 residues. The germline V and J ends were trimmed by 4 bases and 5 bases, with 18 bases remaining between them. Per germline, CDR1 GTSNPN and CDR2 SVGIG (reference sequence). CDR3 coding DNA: TGTGCCTGGACTTACCGGGACAATACACACAATGAGCAGTTCTTC. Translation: CAWTYRDNTHNEQFF.

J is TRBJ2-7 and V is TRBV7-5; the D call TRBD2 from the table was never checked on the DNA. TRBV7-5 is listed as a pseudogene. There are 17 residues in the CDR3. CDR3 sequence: CARSLTEGGSATYEQYF. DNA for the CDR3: TGTGCCAGAAGCTTAACTGAGGGCGGGAGCGCGACCTACGAGCAGTACTTC.